This passage covers 20 T cell receptor beta chains from one sample sequenced in a study of beta chain features in type 1 diabetes. Reverse transcribing all isolated RNA meant expressed TCRB transcripts were sequenced. Produced via immunoSEQ multiplex PCR; TCRdb's table is partial and in-frame only. Of 390,000 or so clones listed, about 15% are singletons. Sequencing was carried out using naive CD4+ T cells from blood. The receptors derive from a man aged 30 to 45 in good health.

The V gene is TRBV29-1, the J gene TRBJ2-1, with D hard to call. V shed 1 base and J shed 12 bases, with 1 base lying between them. This CDR3 is 8 amino acids long. Germline CDR1 is SQVTM and CDR2 is ANQGSEA. The CDR3 region is CSVEGQFF. The CDR3 DNA reads as TGCAGCGTTGAAGGGCAGTTCTTC.

Written as DNA, the CDR3 is TGCGCCAGCAGCCTCCCAGAGGTCCAAGAGACCCAGTACTTC. Encoded protein: CASSLPEVQETQYF. This chain joins TRBV5-1 and TRBJ2-5; D remains ambiguous. This CDR3 has 14 residues. V dropped 4 bases and J dropped 1 base, with 11 bases sitting between them. Germline values: CDR1 SGHRS, CDR2 YFSETQ.

With regard to this clone: The identical CDR3 is also encoded by other nucleotide sequences in the sample. The chain uses TRBV25-1 and TRBJ1-5, with D perhaps matching TRBD1 (5 bases). There are 14 residues in the CDR3. V dropped 5 bases and J dropped 0 bases, with 8 bases sitting between them. The germline gives CDR1 MGHDK, CDR2 SYGVNS. In nucleotides, the CDR3 is TGTGCCAGCAGTCCTACAGGTAGCAATCAGCCCCAGCATTTT. Its translation is CASSPTGSNQPQHF.

The V gene is TRBV9, the J gene TRBJ2-1, with D possibly matching TRBD1 (6 bases). Trimming took 3 bases from V and 0 from J, leaving 10 bases between them. Germline V gives CDR1 SGDLS, CDR2 YYNGEE. The CDR3 consists of 15 residues. DNA for the CDR3: TGTGCCAGCAGCGCTCTGACAGGCTCCTACAATGAGCAGTTCTTC. Protein sequence: CASSALTGSYNEQFF. The full variable domain, with the rest looked up from reference TRBV9 and TRBJ2-1, is DSGVTQTPKHLITATGQRVTLRCSPRSGDLSVYWYQQSLDQGLQFLIQYYNGEERAKGNILERFSAQQFPDLHSELNLSSLELGDSALYFCASSALTGSYNEQFFGPGTRLTVL.

The chain joins TRBV23-1 to TRBJ2-4; D might be TRBD1 or TRBD2, each matching 5 bases. TRBV23-1 is assigned to the ORF class and has an uncertain function. CDR3 length: 18 residues. Deletions cut 7 bases from V and 0 bases from J, with 22 bases between. CDR3 sequence reads: CASTYRSRAGQAKNIQYF. Written as DNA, the CDR3 is TGCGCCAGCACCTACAGGAGCCGCGCGGGCCAAGCCAAAAACATTCAGTACTTC.

V is TRBV4-3 and J is TRBJ1-2; D gene ambiguous. Trimming took 0 bases from V and 1 from J, leaving 21 bases between them. This CDR3 is 19 amino acids long. Germline V gives CDR1 LGHNA, CDR2 YSLEER. The CDR3 loop is CASSQDSQALSPLNYGYTF. The CDR3 nucleotides read TGCGCCAGCAGCCAAGATAGTCAGGCATTAAGTCCTCTTAACTATGGCTACACCTTC.

The chain joins TRBV18 to TRBJ2-1, with D perhaps matching TRBD2 (6 bases). V dropped 2 bases and J dropped 5 bases, with 10 bases sitting between them. Germline CDR1 is KGHSH and CDR2 is LQKENI. The CDR3 totals 14 residues. The CDR3 region has the DNA TGTGCCAGCTCACCAGGGCGGGGACACAATGAGCAGTTCTTC. Translated, it gives CASSPGRGHNEQFF.

This chain uses TRBV9 with TRBJ2-2; 12 positions match TRBD2. CDR1 is SGDLS and CDR2 is YYNGEE in the germline V gene. With V trimmed by 0 bases and J by 5 bases, 5 bases remained unmatched. The CDR3 has 17 amino acids. CDR3 bases: TGTGCCAGCAGCGTAGTGGGGCTAGCGGGAGGGACCGGGGAGCTGTTTTTT. It is translated as CASSVVGLAGGTGELFF.

This chain joins TRBV5-1 and TRBJ2-5; 8 bases agree with TRBD2. The CDR3 totals 16 residues. Germline V gene sequence: CDR1 SGHRS, CDR2 YFSETQ. Germline trimming cut 5 bases from V and 1 base from J; bases unmatched to any gene: 10. The CDR3 here is CASRMSTSGGQETQYF. The CDR3 bases are TGCGCCAGCAGGATGAGTACTAGCGGTGGCCAAGAGACCCAGTACTTC.

The chain couples TRBV1 to TRBJ2-7; TRBD2, the table's D call, was not compared with the DNA. TRBV1 is given as a pseudogene. The CDR3 runs 13 residues. CDR3 sequence: CTSSPTRKNEQYV. The DNA of the CDR3 is TGCACCAGCAGCCCGACTAGGAAAAACGAGCAGTACGTC.

This clone was seen repeatedly, ten times or more. The chain links TRBV29-1 to TRBJ2-5; the match to TRBD2 covers 9 bases. With 6 bases clipped from V and 5 bases from J, the junction kept 10 bases outside the gene matches. The CDR3 runs 14 residues. Germline CDR1 reads SQVTM; CDR2 reads ANQGSEA. The CDR3 DNA reads as TGCAGCGTGACATTAGCGGGAGCTGGGGAGACCCAGTACTTC. Translating it yields CSVTLAGAGETQYF.

The sample holds many counts of this clone. This chain links TRBV29-1 with TRBJ2-5; D gene uncertain. V lost 6 bases and J 5 bases, leaving 10 bases between the germline ends. The CDR3 length is 11 residues. Germline loops: CDR1 SQVTM, CDR2 ANQGSEA. CDR3 sequence: CSVRVGETQYF. The CDR3 coding sequence is TGCAGCGTAAGGGTAGGGGAGACCCAGTACTTC. The full variable domain, rest sourced from reference TRBV29-1 and TRBJ2-5, is SAVISQKPSRDICQRGTSLTIQCQVDSQVTMMFWYRQQPGQSLTLIATANQGSEATYESGFVIDKFPISRPNLTFSTLTVSNMSPEDSSIYLCSVRVGETQYFGPGTRLLVL.

The chain employs TRBV7-8 and TRBJ2-5, with TRBD1 identical over 9 bases. Trimming cost V 2 bases and J 4 bases; bases outside gene matches: 14. The V gene's germline CDR1 is SGHVS and CDR2 FQNEAQ. This CDR3 has 18 residues. The CDR3 is CASSLSGTGLSVTETQYF. DNA for the CDR3: TGTGCCAGCAGCTTATCAGGGACAGGGCTTTCTGTGACAGAGACCCAGTACTTC.

This clone was recorded many times. The chain links TRBV29-1 to TRBJ1-1; 7 bases are shared with TRBD1. Germline V lookup: CDR1 SQVTM, CDR2 ANQGSEA. J lost 5 bases, V lost 6 bases, and 9 bases had no gene match. The CDR3 is 13 amino acids. This CDR3 reads CSVTQGVGTEAFF. CDR3 nucleotides: TGCAGCGTGACCCAGGGGGTCGGAACTGAAGCTTTCTTT. The whole variable domain, remainder taken from reference TRBV29-1 and TRBJ1-1, is SAVISQKPSRDICQRGTSLTIQCQVDSQVTMMFWYRQQPGQSLTLIATANQGSEATYESGFVIDKFPISRPNLTFSTLTVSNMSPEDSSIYLCSVTQGVGTEAFFGQGTRLTVV.

This clone was counted a few times. CDR3: CASSLQVRYGYTF. CDR3 nucleotides: TGTGCCAGCAGCTTACAGGTCCGCTATGGCTACACCTTC. This rearrangement joins TRBV7-9 to TRBJ1-2; D ambiguous. There are 13 residues in the CDR3. V was pared by 2 bases and J by 4 bases, with 8 bases between. Per the germline V gene, CDR1 is SEHNR and CDR2 is FQNEAQ (reference sequence).

The chain combines TRBV23-1 with TRBJ1-1; the match to TRBD1 covers 11 bases. TRBV23-1 is given ORF status, its function remaining uncertain. The CDR3 consists of 18 residues. V gave up 0 bases and J gave up 3 bases; unmatched junction bases: 9. CDR3 region: CASSQSKDRGRMDTEAFF. The CDR3, as DNA: TGCGCCAGCAGTCAATCGAAGGACAGGGGGCGGATGGACACTGAAGCTTTCTTT.

This clone was seen only a few times. The chain uses TRBV7-2 and TRBJ2-3; 11 bases map to TRBD2. CDR1 and CDR2 (germline): SGHTA, FQGNSA. The CDR3 consists of 17 residues. V lost 8 bases and J lost 0; bases outside the gene matches: 10. The CDR3 DNA is TGTGCCAGCGGACCTAGCGGGAGGCTCACTAGCACAGATACGCAGTATTTT. It encodes CASGPSGRLTSTDTQYF.

The J gene is TRBJ2-5, the V gene TRBV4-3; 8 bases are shared with TRBD2. This CDR3 is 13 amino acids long. V lost 4 bases, J lost 4 bases, and 2 bases stayed unmatched. In germline, CDR1 is LGHNA, CDR2 YSLEER. The CDR3: CASSPTSVETQYF. The DNA of the CDR3 is TGCGCCAGCAGCCCGACTAGCGTAGAGACCCAGTACTTC.

There are a few counts of this clone. V is TRBV9 and J is TRBJ1-2, with D hard to call. Per the germline V gene, CDR1 is SGDLS and CDR2 is YYNGEE. V gave up 3 bases and J gave up 4 bases, with 13 bases separating them. CDR3 length: 14 amino acids. CDR3 in amino acids: CASSGLGFGYGYTF. The CDR3 DNA sequence: TGTGCCAGCAGCGGACTGGGGTTCGGCTATGGCTACACCTTC.

The rearrangement uses TRBV25-1 and TRBJ2-1; D gene unclear. V was clipped by 2 bases and J by 12 bases, with 17 bases between them. The CDR3 is 14 residues long. Germline V gene data show CDR1 as MGHDK and CDR2 as SYGVNS. CDR3 loop: CASSEEGRLLGQFF. In nucleotides, the CDR3 is TGTGCCAGCAGTGAAGAAGGACGGCTTCTGGGGCAGTTCTTC.